This T cell receptor (beta chain) was retrieved from a study of identical twins. The sample holds many counts of this clonotype. V trimming: 4 bases; J trimming: 2 bases; junction bases outside the gene matches: 7. Germline values: CDR1 SGHAT, CDR2 FQNNGV. The CDR3 has 17 amino acids. After template switching added a universal primer site, the resulting cDNA carried unique molecular identifiers. TCRdb reprocessed the 5' RACE reads via MiXCR and lists one record per CDR3 protein. The sample carries nearly 900,000 distinct CDR3 sequences, about 12% recorded once. This sample also appeared in a second study, on yellow fever vaccine responses in identical twins.

The sequenced material came from PBMCs. This receptor was obtained from a young woman in good health. The V gene is TRBV11-2, the J gene TRBJ2-3, with 12 bases matching TRBD2. The CDR3 spells CASSSRLAGEVTDTQYF. Written as DNA, the CDR3 is TGTGCCAGCAGCTCTCGACTAGCGGGAGAAGTCACAGATACGCAGTATTTT.